The entry below gives a single T cell receptor (beta chain) sequence along with its context. Its antigen is unidentified. Carried by the TCR beta cDNA libraries were unique molecular identifiers. TCRdb passed the PCR reads through MiXCR, listing each CDR3 protein once. The data show about 770,000 distinct CDR3 sequences, around 42% seen once. The data were taken from a study of post-analysis software for immune sequencing data. Whole-study results and caveats: Four or five TRBV segments were more frequent in patients than controls; TRBV5-6, TRBV5-1 and TRBV20-1 belonged to this group.

The V gene end was trimmed by 3 bases and the J gene end by 4 bases; junction bases not matched to a gene: 12. The CDR3 spans 17 residues. Germline CDR1 reads SGHNT; CDR2 reads YENEEA. The chain is built from TRBV11-3 and TRBJ1-2; 9 positions match TRBD1. The sample taken for sequencing was blood. The clonotype was recovered from a girl between 10 and 17 years old with multiple sclerosis. The DNA for the CDR3 is TGTGCCAGCAGCTTGGGCCGGGACAGGGTAGTAGGCTATGGCTACACCTTC. Its protein is CASSLGRDRVVGYGYTF.